The T cell receptor (beta chain) described here comes from a study of blood T cell repertoires in COVID-19. For the study at large: The United States, Italy and Spain provided the acute and convalescent COVID-19 samples.

This CDR3 has 16 amino acids. V gave up 2 bases and J gave up 4 bases, with 17 bases separating them. Germline V lookup: CDR1 MDHEN, CDR2 SYDVKM. Categorization into cohorts depended on clinical history that participants reported. How the authors handled the data: Amplification from reference gene primers served as the basis for estimated nucleated cell counts. Profiled with immunoSEQ multiplex PCR; TCRdb holds only in-frame clones, not every one. D and trimming come from the DNA, and the V and J calls and clone size come from that table. The table includes around 450,000 clones, less than 95% detected once.

Sequenced: PBMCs or T cells enriched from blood (not recorded which). The clonotype originates from a man younger than 35 who had recovered from COVID-19. The chain couples TRBV28 to TRBJ1-1; the D gene is possibly TRBD1 (5 bases). This CDR3 is CASSLVSMGPGTEAFF. For the CDR3, the DNA is TGTGCCAGCAGTTTAGTGTCCATGGGGCCGGGCACTGAAGCTTTCTTT.